These 24 T cell receptor beta chains were sequenced from one sample in a study of technical replicates of blood from a handful of donors (dated by TCRdb to about 2017). Preparation of the library involved the immunoSEQ multiplex PCR assay. TCRdb stores this immuneACCESS table with in-frame sequences only. Part of the clones is absent; in the studies checked, under half of the shortfall reflects unresolved V genes, and no reason is known for the rest. Counted in this sample were under 100,000 clones; roughly 95% of them appeared once. The top ten clonotypes cover less than 0.25% of the sample. Source material: T cells isolated from PBMCs. These receptors were taken from a human donor in good health.

The chain employs TRBV6-5 and TRBJ1-1; TRBD1 matches at 8 bases. The CDR3 has 15 residues. Germline V gene sequence: CDR1 MNHEY, CDR2 SVGAGI. Trimming at V came to 4 bases and at J to 1 base, leaving 5 bases not matched to a gene. CDR3 coding DNA: TGTGCCAGCAGTTGGGGGACAGGAGGGAACACTGAAGCTTTCTTT. Translated: CASSWGTGGNTEAFF.

CDR3 region: CASSFGQADTQYF. The CDR3 DNA is TGTGCCAGCAGTTTTGGGCAGGCAGATACGCAGTATTTT. The gene calls are TRBV27 and TRBJ2-3; no firm D call. CDR3 length equals 13 residues. Germline-derived CDR1 and CDR2 are MNHEY and SMNVEV (reference sequence). V gave up 3 bases and J gave up 4 bases, with 8 bases separating them.

The chain links TRBV5-6 to TRBJ2-5; 7 bases are shared with TRBD1. The J segment lost 2 bases and the V segment lost 2 bases, leaving 9 bases of the junction unmatched. This CDR3 region has 16 residues. The germline gives CDR1 SGHDT, CDR2 YYEEEE. In DNA form, the CDR3 reads TGTGCCAGCAGCTTCCGCCCGGGACAGCCGCAAGAGACCCAGTACTTC. It is translated as CASSFRPGQPQETQYF.

The V and J genes are TRBV23-1 and TRBJ1-4; 10 bases are shared with TRBD1. TRBV23-1 is classed as an ORF, of uncertain function. The CDR3 extends over 18 amino acids. V gave up 4 bases and J gave up 3 bases; unmatched junction bases: 11. DNA of the CDR3: TGCGCCAGCAGTCTCAAATGGACAGGGGGGCGGGCTAATGAAAAACTGTTTTTT. Amino acid sequence: CASSLKWTGGRANEKLFF.

V gene TRBV19 combines with J gene TRBJ2-1; 9 bases match TRBD1. This CDR3 has 16 amino acids. Germline V gives CDR1 LNHDA, CDR2 SQIVND (reference sequence). V gave up 1 base and J gave up 6 bases; unmatched junction bases: 7. The CDR3 protein is CASSIGYRGLSNEQFF. The CDR3 DNA is TGTGCCAGTAGTATAGGGTACAGGGGGCTAAGCAATGAGCAGTTCTTC.

The chain joins TRBV7-9 to TRBJ2-1, with D tentatively TRBD2 (6 bases). The V end lost 5 bases, the J end lost 8 bases, and 19 bases lay between the germline ends. Germline V lookup: CDR1 SEHNR, CDR2 FQNEAQ (reference sequence). The CDR3 runs to 15 residues. The DNA of the CDR3 is TGTGCCAGCAGCGTGGAAGGCCTAGCGTCCCATGAGCAGTTCTTC. It translates to CASSVEGLASHEQFF. Based on the CDR3 plus reference TRBV7-9 and TRBJ2-1, the full variable domain is DTGVSQNPRHKITKRGQNVTFRCDPISEHNRLYWYRQTLGQGPEFLTYFQNEAQLEKSRLLSDRFSAERPKGSFSTLEIQRTEQGDSAMYLCASSVEGLASHEQFFGPGTRLTVL.

The chain employs TRBV28 and TRBJ2-5, with a possible D match to TRBD1 (5 bases). The CDR3 totals 13 residues. In germline, CDR1 is MDHEN, CDR2 SYDVKM. V lost 6 bases and J lost 6, with 14 bases in between. Here the CDR3 DNA reads TGTGCCAGCAGCCTGGGGCAGCGAAAGACCCAGTACTTC. Translation: CASSLGQRKTQYF.

V usage is TRBV5-1 and J usage is TRBJ1-1; no clear D gene. This CDR3 is built from 14 residues. V shed 0 bases and J shed 4 bases, with 10 bases lying between them. CDR1 is SGHRS and CDR2 is YFSETQ in the germline V gene. The CDR3 sequence is CASSLAREGTEAFF. CDR3 DNA sequence: TGCGCCAGCAGCTTGGCGCGGGAGGGCACTGAAGCTTTCTTT.

The chain uses TRBV4-1 and TRBJ1-4; a weak D match, TRBD1 (6 bases). Between the trimmed V and J ends, which lost 4 bases and 6 bases, there was a span of 12 bases. The germline V gene has CDR1 MGHRA and CDR2 YSYEKL. The CDR3 runs 14 residues. CDR3 nucleotides: TGCGCCAGCAGCCCCCAAAAGGGGGATGAAAAACTGTTTTTT. The encoded protein is CASSPQKGDEKLFF.

The rearrangement links TRBV9 to TRBJ2-7; the D is unclear. Germline-derived CDR1 and CDR2 are SGDLS and YYNGEE. This CDR3 spans 14 amino acids. The V and J ends lost 4 bases and 0 bases respectively, with 11 bases between them. CDR3 nucleotides: TGTGCCAGCAGCCTAGACTCCTACTCCTACGAGCAGTACTTC. This translates into CASSLDSYSYEQYF.

The rearrangement links TRBV7-6 to TRBJ2-2; 7 nucleotides line up with TRBD2. V lost 3 bases and J lost 6; bases outside the gene matches: 7. Germline V gene lookup returns CDR1 SGHVS and CDR2 FNYEAQ. The CDR3 is made up of 15 amino acids. Here the CDR3 reads CASSLVKRGAGELFF. The CDR3 DNA reads TGTGCCAGCAGCTTGGTGAAGCGGGGAGCCGGGGAGCTGTTTTTT.

This clone has only one observation. The V call is TRBV5-1, the J call TRBJ2-4; TRBD2 matches at 7 bases. This CDR3 comprises 14 residues. Trimming at V came to 1 base and at J to 3 bases, leaving 1 base not matched to a gene. Germline V lookup: CDR1 SGHRS, CDR2 YFSETQ. CDR3 sequence: CASSLSGVKNIQYF. CDR3 coding DNA: TGCGCCAGCAGCTTGAGCGGGGTCAAAAACATTCAGTACTTC.

The genes are TRBV11-2 and TRBJ2-3, with 8 positions matching TRBD2. There are 15 residues in the CDR3. J lost 0 bases, V lost 5 bases, and 4 bases had no gene match. Germline V CDR1 and CDR2: SGHAT, FQNNGV. The CDR3 nucleotides read TGTGCCAGCAGCCGGACTAGCCCTAGCACAGATACGCAGTATTTT. Its protein is CASSRTSPSTDTQYF.

The rearrangement uses TRBV5-1 and TRBJ2-5, with 13 bases that match TRBD2. After removal of 4 bases from V and 5 bases from J, the junction contained 5 bases not matched to a gene. The CDR3 has 15 residues. The germline gives CDR1 SGHRS, CDR2 YFSETQ. CDR3 protein: CASSTGTSGMETQYF. The DNA for the CDR3 is TGCGCCAGCAGCACGGGGACTAGCGGGATGGAGACCCAGTACTTC.

To note about this clone: The missing conserved phenylalanine or tryptophan at the end of this CDR3 makes a read error likely. It is unclear where the CDR3 begins or ends on the DNA, so no DNA is shown, and the CDR3 is as TCRdb lists it. V usage is TRBV12-2 and J usage is TRBJ2-7; the DNA was not compared with TRBD1, the D call given in the table. TRBV12-2 is a pseudogene. Including both end residues, the CDR3 is 13 amino acids long. The CDR3 spells CASRFNIRTGEYL.

V gene TRBV5-5 combines with J gene TRBJ2-6; the match to TRBD1 covers 9 bases. The V gene's germline CDR1 is SGHKS and CDR2 YYEKEE (reference sequence). The junction had 3 bases not matched to a gene; V was cut back by 2 bases and J by 3 bases. The CDR3 loop spans 16 amino acids. CDR3 nucleotides: TGTGCCAGCAGCTTATACAGGGGGCTTGGGGCCAACGTCCTGACTTTC. Protein product: CASSLYRGLGANVLTF. Supplemented by reference TRBV5-5 and TRBJ2-6, the full variable domain reads DAGVTQSPTHLIKTRGQQVTLRCSPISGHKSVSWYQQVLGQGPQFIFQYYEKEERGRGNFPDRFSARQFPNYSSELNVNALLLGDSALYLCASSLYRGLGANVLTFGAGSRLTVL.

The chain couples TRBV5-1 to TRBJ2-2, with D possibly TRBD2 on 5 matching bases. This CDR3 comprises 13 residues. CDR1 and CDR2 from the germline V gene are SGHRS and YFSETQ. Trimming shortened V by 5 bases and J by 9 bases, and 14 bases separated the two germline ends. The CDR3 here is CASRPTSFRELFF. The CDR3, as DNA: TGCGCCAGCAGGCCTACTAGTTTCAGGGAGCTGTTTTTT.

This clone was counted once. This rearrangement joins TRBV7-8 to TRBJ1-1; TRBD1 matches 7 bases. V shed 5 bases, J shed 0 bases, and the junction held 12 bases outside the gene matches. CDR1 and CDR2 from the germline V gene are SGHVS and FQNEAQ. The CDR3 runs 17 residues. CDR3 in amino acids: CASSQTGSSYVNTEAFF. CDR3 coding DNA: TGTGCCAGCAGCCAGACAGGGTCCTCATATGTGAACACTGAAGCTTTCTTT.

The chain uses TRBV10-3 and TRBJ1-1; the match to TRBD1 covers 7 bases. V trimming: 2 bases; J trimming: 4 bases; junction bases outside the gene matches: 4. The CDR3 is made up of 14 amino acids. Germline CDR1 and CDR2: ENHRY and SYGVKD. CDR3 sequence: CAISEDRDSTEAFF. The CDR3, as DNA: TGTGCCATCAGTGAGGACCGGGACAGCACTGAAGCTTTCTTT.

This chain joins TRBV30 and TRBJ2-3; maybe TRBD2 (5 bases). V gave up 3 bases and J gave up 6 bases, with 10 bases separating them. Germline lookup yields CDR1 GTSNPN and CDR2 SVGIG (reference sequence). There are 12 residues in the CDR3. The CDR3 region is CAWRRVGDTQYF. The CDR3, as DNA: TGTGCCTGGAGGAGGGTAGGTGATACGCAGTATTTT.

V and J are TRBV4-1 and TRBJ2-7; 9 positions match TRBD1. The ends lost 7 bases at V and 0 bases at J; junction bases unmatched: 7. Germline CDR1 reads MGHRA; CDR2 reads YSYEKL. This CDR3 is 15 amino acids long. The CDR3 sequence is CASTVHRGPSYEQYF. CDR3 sequence (DNA): TGCGCCAGCACCGTCCACAGGGGGCCCTCCTACGAGCAGTACTTC.

V usage is TRBV13 and J usage is TRBJ2-7; 11 bases map to TRBD2. J was trimmed by 1 base and V by 5 bases; bases with no gene match: 1. This CDR3 has 14 amino acids. Germline CDR1 reads PRHDT; CDR2 reads FYEKMQ (reference sequence). CDR3 region: CASSPSGRSYEQYF. The CDR3, as DNA: TGTGCCAGCAGCCCTAGCGGGAGGTCCTACGAGCAGTACTTC.

The V gene is TRBV11-2, the J gene TRBJ1-3, with a tentative D call TRBD1 (5 bases). CDR3 length: 13 amino acids. The germline CDR1 and CDR2 sequences are SGHAT and FQNNGV. V was clipped by 6 bases and J by 4 bases, with 10 bases between them. CDR3 coding DNA: TGTGCCAGCAGAGGGGTGGGCGGAAACACCATATATTTT. It codes for CASRGVGGNTIYF.

The chain has TRBV2 and TRBJ1-5, with 7 positions matching TRBD1. CDR3 length: 13 residues. V was clipped by 7 bases and J by 5 bases; unmatched bases: 5. Germline CDR1 SNHLY, CDR2 FYNNEI. The CDR3 DNA is TGTGCCAGCACCTGGGACAGCTATCAGCCCCAGCATTTT. This gives the protein CASTWDSYQPQHF.